This TCR beta chain was retrieved from a study of cytomegalovirus exposure and HLA in healthy donors. Study-level findings and limits: Across all donors, roughly uniform sequencing depth was an assumption of the presence/absence analyses. The investigators catalogued 150 to 200 TCR beta chains as cytomegalovirus-associated. Among the sequence variants, a highly shared cluster was likely an artifact of sequencing.

This clone showed up just once. Its cognate antigen is unknown. PCR amplification relied on 60 Vbeta primers (plus 13 Jbeta primers). Produced via immunoSEQ multiplex PCR; TCRdb's table is partial and in-frame only. The sample lists 90,000 to 100,000 clones, roughly 76% occurring once. From germline, CDR1 is PRHDT and CDR2 FYEKMQ (reference sequence). The CDR3 runs to 14 residues. V lost 6 bases and J lost 3, with 12 bases in between. The receptor's source is a woman aged 55-70 years in good health and CMV-seropositive. Material for sequencing was PBMCs. The chain joins TRBV13 to TRBJ2-1; possible D gene TRBD2, 6 bases. The CDR3 spells CASSPPGGYNEQFF. The CDR3, as DNA: TGTGCCAGCAGTCCCCCCGGGGGCTACAATGAGCAGTTCTTC.